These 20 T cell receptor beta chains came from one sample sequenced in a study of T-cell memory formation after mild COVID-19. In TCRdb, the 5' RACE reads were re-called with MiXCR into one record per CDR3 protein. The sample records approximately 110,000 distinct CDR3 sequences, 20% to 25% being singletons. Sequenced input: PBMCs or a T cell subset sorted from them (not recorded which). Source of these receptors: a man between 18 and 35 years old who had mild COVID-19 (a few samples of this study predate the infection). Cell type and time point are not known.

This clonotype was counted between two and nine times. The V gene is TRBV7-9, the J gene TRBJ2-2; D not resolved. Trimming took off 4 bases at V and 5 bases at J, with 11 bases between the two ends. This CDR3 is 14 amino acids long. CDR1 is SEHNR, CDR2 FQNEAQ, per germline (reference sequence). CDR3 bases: TGTGCCAGCAGCTCCATCGGTGGAACCGGGGAGCTGTTTTTT. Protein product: CASSSIGGTGELFF. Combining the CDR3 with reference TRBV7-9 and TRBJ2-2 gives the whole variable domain DTGVSQNPRHKITKRGQNVTFRCDPISEHNRLYWYRQTLGQGPEFLTYFQNEAQLEKSRLLSDRFSAERPKGSFSTLEIQRTEQGDSAMYLCASSSIGGTGELFFGEGSRLTVL.

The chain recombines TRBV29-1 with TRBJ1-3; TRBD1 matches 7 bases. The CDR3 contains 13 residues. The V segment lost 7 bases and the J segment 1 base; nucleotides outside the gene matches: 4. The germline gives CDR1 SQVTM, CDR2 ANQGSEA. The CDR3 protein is CSARGSSGNTIYF. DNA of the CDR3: TGCAGCGCCAGGGGGTCTTCTGGAAACACCATATATTTT.

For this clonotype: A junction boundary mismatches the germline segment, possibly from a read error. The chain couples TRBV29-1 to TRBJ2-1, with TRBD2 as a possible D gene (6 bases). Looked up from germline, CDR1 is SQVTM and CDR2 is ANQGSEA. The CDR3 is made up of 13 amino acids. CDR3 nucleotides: TGCAGCGCTGAACCTGGCGGGGACAATGAGCAGTTCTTC. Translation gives CSAEPGGDNEQFF.

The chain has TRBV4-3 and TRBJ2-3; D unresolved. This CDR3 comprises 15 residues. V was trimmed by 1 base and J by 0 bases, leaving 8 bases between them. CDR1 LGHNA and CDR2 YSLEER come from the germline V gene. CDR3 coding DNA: TGCGCCAGCAGCCAAGGATTCGAAAGCACAGATACGCAGTATTTT. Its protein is CASSQGFESTDTQYF.

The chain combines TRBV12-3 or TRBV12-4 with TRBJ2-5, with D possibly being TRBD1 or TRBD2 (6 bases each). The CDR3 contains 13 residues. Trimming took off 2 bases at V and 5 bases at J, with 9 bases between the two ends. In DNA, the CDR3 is TGTGCCAGCAGTTTACTAGGGGGGGAGACCCAGTACTTC. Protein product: CASSLLGGETQYF.

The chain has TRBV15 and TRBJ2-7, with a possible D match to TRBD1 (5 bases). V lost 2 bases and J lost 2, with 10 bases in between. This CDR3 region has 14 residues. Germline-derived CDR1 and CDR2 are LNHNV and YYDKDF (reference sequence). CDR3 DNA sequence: TGTGCCACCAGCAGAACAGGTTACCCCTACGAGCAGTACTTC. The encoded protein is CATSRTGYPYEQYF.

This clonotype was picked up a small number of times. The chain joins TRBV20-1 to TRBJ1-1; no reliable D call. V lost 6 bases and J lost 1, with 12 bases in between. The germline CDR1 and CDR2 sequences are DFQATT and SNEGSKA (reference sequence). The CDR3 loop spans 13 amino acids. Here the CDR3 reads CSANSPGNTEAFF. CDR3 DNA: TGCAGTGCCAACAGCCCCGGGAACACTGAAGCTTTCTTT.

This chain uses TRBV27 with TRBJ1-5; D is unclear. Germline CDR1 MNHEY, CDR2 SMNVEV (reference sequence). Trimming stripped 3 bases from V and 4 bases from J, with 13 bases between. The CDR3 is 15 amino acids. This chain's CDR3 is CASSLGWGGNQPQHF. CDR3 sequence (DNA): TGTGCCAGCAGTTTGGGGTGGGGTGGAAATCAGCCCCAGCATTTT.

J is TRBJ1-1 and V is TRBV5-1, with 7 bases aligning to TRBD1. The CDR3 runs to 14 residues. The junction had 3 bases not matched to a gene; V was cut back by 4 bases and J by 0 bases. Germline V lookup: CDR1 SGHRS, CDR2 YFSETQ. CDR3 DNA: TGCGCCAGCAGCGAGGGGACAGTGAACACTGAAGCTTTCTTT. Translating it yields CASSEGTVNTEAFF.

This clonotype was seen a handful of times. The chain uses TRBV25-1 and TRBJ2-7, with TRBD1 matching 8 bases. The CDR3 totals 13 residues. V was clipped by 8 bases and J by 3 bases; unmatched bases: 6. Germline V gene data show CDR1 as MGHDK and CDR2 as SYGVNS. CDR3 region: CASWGQEGYEQYF. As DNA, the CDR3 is TGTGCCAGCTGGGGACAGGAGGGCTACGAGCAGTACTTC.

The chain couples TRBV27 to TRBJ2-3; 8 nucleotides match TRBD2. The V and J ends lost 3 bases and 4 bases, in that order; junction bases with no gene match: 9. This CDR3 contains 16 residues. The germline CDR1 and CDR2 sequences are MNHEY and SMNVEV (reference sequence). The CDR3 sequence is CASSLAGGTGADTQYF. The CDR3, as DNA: TGTGCCAGCAGTTTGGCGGGGGGAACTGGGGCAGATACGCAGTATTTT.

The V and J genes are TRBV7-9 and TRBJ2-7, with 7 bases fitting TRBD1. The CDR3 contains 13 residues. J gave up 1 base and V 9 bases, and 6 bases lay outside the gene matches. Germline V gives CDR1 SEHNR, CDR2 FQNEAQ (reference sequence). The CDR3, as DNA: TGTGCCAGTGAAGGGACAGTTTCCTACGAGCAGTACTTC. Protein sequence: CASEGTVSYEQYF. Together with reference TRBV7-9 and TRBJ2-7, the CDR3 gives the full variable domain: DTGVSQNPRHKITKRGQNVTFRCDPISEHNRLYWYRQTLGQGPEFLTYFQNEAQLEKSRLLSDRFSAERPKGSFSTLEIQRTEQGDSAMYLCASEGTVSYEQYFGPGTRLTVT.

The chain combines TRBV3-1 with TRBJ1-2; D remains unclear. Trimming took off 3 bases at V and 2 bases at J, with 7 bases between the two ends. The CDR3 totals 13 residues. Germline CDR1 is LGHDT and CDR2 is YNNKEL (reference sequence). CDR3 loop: CASSHSLNYGYTF. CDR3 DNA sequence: TGTGCCAGCAGCCATTCGTTGAACTATGGCTACACCTTC. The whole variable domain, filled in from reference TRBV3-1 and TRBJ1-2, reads DTAVSQTPKYLVTQMGNDKSIKCEQNLGHDTMYWYKQDSKKFLKIMFSYNNKELIINETVPNRFSPKSPDKAHLNLHINSLELGDSAVYFCASSHSLNYGYTFGSGTRLTVV.

This CDR3 is CASSYTRYEQYF. The CDR3, as DNA: TGTGCCAGCAGTTATACCAGATACGAGCAGTACTTC. The V and J genes are TRBV6-6 and TRBJ2-7; D is unresolved. The germline gives CDR1 MNHNY, CDR2 SVGAGI (reference sequence). V lost 3 bases and J lost 4, with 7 bases in between. The CDR3 consists of 12 residues.

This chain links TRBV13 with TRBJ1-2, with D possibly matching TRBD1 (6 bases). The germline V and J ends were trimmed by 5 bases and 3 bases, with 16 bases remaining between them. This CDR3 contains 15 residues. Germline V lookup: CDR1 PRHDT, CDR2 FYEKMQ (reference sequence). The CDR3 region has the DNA TGTGCCAGCAGCGTACAGGGTACCGTTTACTATGGCTACACCTTC. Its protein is CASSVQGTVYYGYTF.

CDR3 amino acids: CASSLYTGELFF. DNA for the CDR3: TGTGCCAGCAGTCTTTACACCGGGGAGCTGTTTTTT. The chain couples TRBV5-5 to TRBJ2-2, with unresolved D. The germline CDR1 and CDR2 sequences are SGHKS and YYEKEE (reference sequence). There are 12 residues in the CDR3. V was shortened by 5 bases and J by 3 bases, with 5 bases between the two germline ends.

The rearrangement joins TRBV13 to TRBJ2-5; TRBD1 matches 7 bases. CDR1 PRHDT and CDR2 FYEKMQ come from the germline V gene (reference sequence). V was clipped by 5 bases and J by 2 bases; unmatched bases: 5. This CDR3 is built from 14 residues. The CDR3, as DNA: TGTGCCAGCAGCGACCGGGACAGACAAGAGACCCAGTACTTC. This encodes CASSDRDRQETQYF.

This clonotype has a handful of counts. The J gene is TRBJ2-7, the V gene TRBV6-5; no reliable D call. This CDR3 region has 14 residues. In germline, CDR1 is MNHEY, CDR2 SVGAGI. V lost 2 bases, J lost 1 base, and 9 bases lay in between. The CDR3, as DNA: TGTGCCAGCAGTTACGCCCGGCGTTCCTACGAGCAGTACTTC. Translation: CASSYARRSYEQYF.

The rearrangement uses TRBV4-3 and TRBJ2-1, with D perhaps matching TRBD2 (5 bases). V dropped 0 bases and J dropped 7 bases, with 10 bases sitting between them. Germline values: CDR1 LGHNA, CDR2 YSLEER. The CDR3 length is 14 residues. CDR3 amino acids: CASSQESGYNEQFF. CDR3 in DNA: TGCGCCAGCAGCCAAGAAAGCGGCTATAATGAGCAGTTCTTC.

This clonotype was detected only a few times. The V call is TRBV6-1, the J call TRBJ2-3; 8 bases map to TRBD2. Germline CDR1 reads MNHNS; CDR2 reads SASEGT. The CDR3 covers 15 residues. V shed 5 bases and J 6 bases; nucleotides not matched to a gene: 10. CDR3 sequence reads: CASSFERGGVDTQYF. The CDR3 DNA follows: TGTGCCAGCAGTTTCGAACGGGGGGGCGTGGATACGCAGTATTTT.